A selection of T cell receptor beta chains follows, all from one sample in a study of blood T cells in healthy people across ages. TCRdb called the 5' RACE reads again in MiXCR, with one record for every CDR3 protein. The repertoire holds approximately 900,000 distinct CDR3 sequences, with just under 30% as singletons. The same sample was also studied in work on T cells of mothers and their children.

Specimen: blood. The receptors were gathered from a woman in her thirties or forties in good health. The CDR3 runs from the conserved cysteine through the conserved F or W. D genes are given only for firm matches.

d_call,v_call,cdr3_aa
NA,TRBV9,CASSVEPETAGRYEQYF
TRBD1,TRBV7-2,CASSNDRGLYETQYF
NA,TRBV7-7,CASSLLERGAETQYF
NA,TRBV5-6,CASSTTGSGQPQHF
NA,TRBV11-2,CASSLTGTGHQPQHF
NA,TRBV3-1,CASSRVGASGFGYTF
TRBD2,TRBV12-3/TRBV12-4,CASSQRGRSSYNEQFF
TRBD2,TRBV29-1,CSVDRASGARTQYF
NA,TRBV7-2,CASSLDGYGYAF
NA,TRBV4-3,CASSQDLWNNEQFF
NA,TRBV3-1,CASSRLIGVEKLFF
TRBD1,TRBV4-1,CASSDRTGSNEAFF
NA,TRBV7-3,CASSLNGGHEQYF
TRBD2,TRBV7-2,CVSSQSPSGGALEQYF
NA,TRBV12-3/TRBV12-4,CASTRKAGMNTEAFF
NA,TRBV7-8,CASSLSLVLNTEAFF
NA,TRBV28,CASSPYHNEQFF
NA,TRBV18,CASSPGVQSSGANVLTF
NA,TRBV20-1,CSARDRGATEAFF
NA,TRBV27,CASSPNQQETQFF
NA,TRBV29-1,CSDPRGRSLGYEQYF
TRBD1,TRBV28,CATYTGGTEAFF
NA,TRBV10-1,CASSDSRGLFRYEQYF
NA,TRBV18,CASSPPRGSEMHTEAFF
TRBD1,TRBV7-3,CASSPTGGGPDTEAFF
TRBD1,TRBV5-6,CASSFTGGWEQPQHF
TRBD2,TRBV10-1,CASSDNPGLAGQSYEQYF
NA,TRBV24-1,CATSDPQGSGETQYF
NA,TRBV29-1,CSVEPREHTDTQYF
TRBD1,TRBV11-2,CASSSLLEQGMNGYTF
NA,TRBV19,CATSDSVSNEQFF
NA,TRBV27,CASSRRGTYEQYF
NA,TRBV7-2,CASSSLALRTQYF